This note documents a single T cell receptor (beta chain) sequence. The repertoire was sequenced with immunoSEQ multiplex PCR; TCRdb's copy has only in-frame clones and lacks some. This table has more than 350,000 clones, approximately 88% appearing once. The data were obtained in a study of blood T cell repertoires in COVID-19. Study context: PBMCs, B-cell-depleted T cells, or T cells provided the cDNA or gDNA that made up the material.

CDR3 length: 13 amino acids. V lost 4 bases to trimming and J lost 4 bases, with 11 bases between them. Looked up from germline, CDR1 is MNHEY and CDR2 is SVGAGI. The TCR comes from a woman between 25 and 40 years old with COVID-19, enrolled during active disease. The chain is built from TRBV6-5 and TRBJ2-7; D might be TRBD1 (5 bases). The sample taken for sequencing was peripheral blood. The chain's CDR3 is CASSSDQGYEQYF. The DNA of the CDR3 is TGTGCCAGCAGTTCCGATCAGGGTTACGAGCAGTACTTC.